This entry lists 32 T cell receptor beta chains sequenced from one sample in a study of beta chain features in type 1 diabetes. These TCRs' antigens remain unknown. Overall study findings and caveats: Shorter TCRB CDR3s, moderately but significantly so, were found in Type 1 diabetes patients in all four CD4+ subsets.

Expressed TCRB transcripts were sequenced because the entire RNA isolate underwent reverse transcription. Produced via immunoSEQ multiplex PCR; TCRdb's table is partial and in-frame only. The sample has more than 150,000 clones; 8.5% to 10% are singletons. Sequencing input: central memory CD4+ T cells from blood. These receptors all stem from a woman aged 25 to 39 with type 1 diabetes.

The sample holds a few counts of this clone. The rearrangement links TRBV28 to TRBJ2-3; D gene uncertain. This CDR3 comprises 12 residues. Trimming cost V 6 bases and J 6 bases, with 10 bases left between them. Germline CDR1 reads MDHEN; CDR2 reads SYDVKM. CDR3 loop: CASRHMRDTQYF. In DNA form, the CDR3 reads TGTGCCAGCAGGCATATGAGGGATACGCAGTATTTT.

V and J are TRBV29-1 and TRBJ1-2; D is perhaps TRBD1 (5 bases). This CDR3 comprises 13 residues. V lost 7 bases, J lost 0 bases, and 12 bases lay in between. Per germline, CDR1 SQVTM and CDR2 ANQGSEA. This chain's CDR3 is CSADSLPNYGYTF. The DNA for the CDR3 is TGCAGCGCCGACAGTCTTCCTAACTATGGCTACACCTTC.

The chain combines TRBV18 with TRBJ1-5; D may be TRBD1 (6 bases). V shed 3 bases and J shed 5 bases, with 11 bases lying between them. CDR3 length: 14 residues. Germline V CDR1 and CDR2: KGHSH, LQKENI. The CDR3 region has the DNA TGTGCCAGCTCACCGGACAGCAATTATCAGCCCCAGCATTTT. Translated: CASSPDSNYQPQHF.

The chain joins TRBV29-1 to TRBJ2-2; the match to TRBD2 covers 10 bases. With 6 bases clipped from V and 3 bases from J, the junction kept 10 bases outside the gene matches. The CDR3 totals 16 residues. Germline loops: CDR1 SQVTM, CDR2 ANQGSEA. The CDR3 protein is CSVGPRTSGYTGELFF. The CDR3 DNA reads as TGCAGCGTAGGGCCAAGGACTAGCGGATACACCGGGGAGCTGTTTTTT.

A few counts support this clone. The chain employs TRBV2 and TRBJ2-1; 8 nucleotides line up with TRBD1. Germline V gives CDR1 SNHLY, CDR2 FYNNEI. The CDR3 sequence is 14 residues long. The V segment lost 6 bases and the J segment 3 bases; nucleotides outside the gene matches: 4. This CDR3 is CASRLGQDYNEQFF. The CDR3, as DNA: TGTGCCAGCAGGCTGGGACAGGACTACAATGAGCAGTTCTTC.

In this sample, this clone turned up a few times. The chain recombines TRBV7-9 with TRBJ1-1; 8 positions agree with TRBD1. CDR3 size: 14 residues. CDR1 is SEHNR and CDR2 is FQNEAQ in the germline V gene (reference sequence). Losses at the gene ends were 5 bases for V and 8 bases for J; bases not matched to a gene: 10. The CDR3 here is CASSKTGEGGEAFF. In DNA, the CDR3 is TGTGCCAGCAGCAAGACAGGGGAAGGGGGGGAAGCTTTCTTT.

This clone was seen more than once but under ten times. The V call is TRBV5-1, the J call TRBJ2-1; a possible D gene is TRBD1 (5 bases). CDR3 size: 15 residues. Germline assignment: CDR1 SGHRS and CDR2 YFSETQ. Deletions cut 0 bases from V and 5 bases from J, with 12 bases between. The CDR3, as DNA: TGCGCCAGCAGCTTGGCCCCAGGGTCCGACAATGAGCAGTTCTTC. Amino acids: CASSLAPGSDNEQFF.

This clone has more than one count but fewer than ten. The chain combines TRBV29-1 with TRBJ1-2, with 9 bases matching TRBD1. V lost 3 bases, J lost 3 bases, and 5 bases stayed unmatched. The CDR3 loop spans 14 amino acids. Germline CDR1 and CDR2: SQVTM and ANQGSEA. CDR3 in amino acids: CSVETGQGHYGYTF. CDR3 sequence (DNA): TGCAGCGTTGAGACAGGACAGGGGCACTATGGCTACACCTTC.

The chain employs TRBV6-5 and TRBJ2-7, with D perhaps TRBD1 or TRBD2 (5 bases each). There are 11 residues in the CDR3. Germline-derived CDR1 and CDR2 are MNHEY and SVGAGI. V dropped 10 bases and J dropped 3 bases, with 10 bases sitting between them. CDR3 in DNA: TGTGCCATCAGAGGGGACTACGAGCAGTACTTC. This gives the protein CAIRGDYEQYF.

V and J are TRBV7-8 and TRBJ1-2, with a possible D match to TRBD1 (5 bases). The germline CDR1 and CDR2 sequences are SGHVS and FQNEAQ. This CDR3 is 15 amino acids long. V lost 1 base and J 9 bases, leaving 18 bases between the germline ends. CDR3 in amino acids: CASSLVSWASGSYTF. The CDR3 DNA reads as TGTGCCAGCAGCTTAGTGTCGTGGGCCTCAGGGAGCTACACCTTC.

The sample holds a few counts of this clone. This chain connects TRBV5-1 to TRBJ2-1; maybe TRBD1 (6 bases). The germline V gene encodes CDR1 SGHRS and CDR2 YFSETQ. Trimming took off 2 bases at V and 3 bases at J, with 12 bases between the two ends. The CDR3 extends over 15 amino acids. The CDR3 DNA follows: TGCGCCAGCAGCTTACAGGACAGAAGCTACAATGAGCAGTTCTTC. Its translation is CASSLQDRSYNEQFF.

This chain connects TRBV7-3 to TRBJ2-1; 15 nucleotides agree with TRBD2. V lost 4 bases and J lost 10; bases outside the gene matches: 2. CDR3 size: 14 residues. Looked up from germline, CDR1 is SGHTA and CDR2 is FQGTGA. CDR3: CASSSGLAGGEQFF. The CDR3 coding sequence is TGTGCCAGCAGCTCGGGACTAGCGGGAGGCGAGCAGTTCTTC.

In this sample, this clone turned up a few times. The V call is TRBV29-1, the J call TRBJ1-5, with unresolved D. The germline V gene encodes CDR1 SQVTM and CDR2 ANQGSEA. There are 13 residues in the CDR3. Trimming took 4 bases from V and 0 from J, leaving 7 bases between them. CDR3 bases: TGCAGCGTTGTCGTAGTTAGCAATCAGCCCCAGCATTTT. It is translated as CSVVVVSNQPQHF.

A few counts support this clone. J is TRBJ2-3 and V is TRBV11-1; TRBD1 might be the D (6 bases). The CDR3 covers 15 residues. Per germline, CDR1 SGHAT and CDR2 FQDESV (reference sequence). The V end lost 5 bases, the J end lost 1 base, and 13 bases lay between the germline ends. This CDR3 is CASSVTGSGTDTQYF. DNA of the CDR3: TGTGCCAGCAGCGTTACAGGGTCCGGCACAGATACGCAGTATTTT.

This chain uses TRBV5-1 with TRBJ2-1; 7 bases fit TRBD1. The CDR3 covers 13 residues. Germline V lookup: CDR1 SGHRS, CDR2 YFSETQ. V lost 6 bases to trimming and J lost 7 bases; unmatched junction nucleotides: 7. In DNA form, the CDR3 reads TGCGCCAGCACCGACAGGGACGATAATGAGCAGTTCTTC. Amino acid sequence: CASTDRDDNEQFF.

In the case of this clone: One end of the junction varies from germline; a read error may be responsible. This chain links TRBV7-9 with TRBJ1-1, with D unresolved. Germline CDR1 is SEHNR and CDR2 is FQNEAQ (reference sequence). CDR3 size: 14 residues. The CDR3 here is CASSIANRYTEAFF. As DNA, the CDR3 is TGTGCCAGCAGCATAGCGAACAGATACACTGAAGCTTTCTTT. The full variable domain, completed using reference TRBV7-9 and TRBJ1-1, is DTGVSQNPRHKITKRGQNVTFRCDPISEHNRLYWYRQTLGQGPEFLTYFQNEAQLEKSRLLSDRFSAERPKGSFSTLEIQRTEQGDSAMYLCASSIANRYTEAFFGQGTRLTVV.

This clone was counted only a few times. V is TRBV13 and J is TRBJ2-3; 13 nucleotides agree with TRBD2. CDR1 and CDR2 from the germline V gene are PRHDT and FYEKMQ (reference sequence). Losses at the gene ends were 3 bases for V and 6 bases for J; bases not matched to a gene: 6. The CDR3 has 16 residues. The CDR3 region is CASSFRTSGSADTQYF. The DNA for the CDR3 is TGTGCCAGCAGCTTTCGGACTAGCGGGAGTGCGGATACGCAGTATTTT.

This clone has a handful of counts. The chain recombines TRBV29-1 with TRBJ1-2; 8 nucleotides line up with TRBD1. There are 13 residues in the CDR3. V dropped 1 base and J dropped 7; count of bases not matched to a gene: 5. Germline V gene data show CDR1 as SQVTM and CDR2 as ANQGSEA. CDR3 in amino acids: CSVEGQGAGGYTF. CDR3 nucleotides: TGCAGCGTTGAAGGGCAGGGGGCTGGTGGCTACACCTTC.

This clone appeared a few times. V usage is TRBV11-3 and J usage is TRBJ2-7, with D tentatively TRBD2 (6 bases). CDR1 and CDR2 (germline): SGHNT, YENEEA. V shed 5 bases and J shed 1 base, with 15 bases lying between them. This CDR3 contains 15 residues. The CDR3 nucleotides read TGTGCCAGCAGCCGAGCGCGGGACTTATCCTACGAGCAGTACTTC. Its translation: CASSRARDLSYEQYF. Looking up the rest from reference TRBV11-3 and TRBJ2-7 gives the full variable domain: EAGVVQSPRYKIIEKKQPVAFWCNPISGHNTLYWYLQNLGQGPELLIRYENEEAVDDSQLPKDRFSAERLKGVDSTLKIQPAELGDSAVYLCASSRARDLSYEQYFGPGTRLTVT.

This clone came up a few times. The gene calls are TRBV29-1 and TRBJ2-5, with 8 bases identical to TRBD1. The CDR3 is made up of 16 amino acids. Germline loops: CDR1 SQVTM, CDR2 ANQGSEA. The J segment lost 5 bases and the V segment lost 3 bases, leaving 14 bases of the junction unmatched. The CDR3 spells CSVDLTRTGQGETQYF. The CDR3 DNA reads TGCAGCGTTGACTTAACTCGGACAGGGCAGGGGGAGACCCAGTACTTC.

This chain links TRBV6-6 with TRBJ1-5; D is undetermined. Germline assignment: CDR1 MNHNY and CDR2 SVGAGI (reference sequence). The CDR3 contains 14 residues. V was pared by 0 bases and J by 4 bases, with 7 bases between. CDR3 amino acids: CASSYSNRNQPQHF. The CDR3 nucleotides read TGTGCCAGCAGTTACTCGAACCGGAATCAGCCCCAGCATTTT.

The CDR3 spells CASSRLAADDTQYF. CDR3 coding DNA: TGCGCCAGCAGCCGTCTAGCGGCGGACGATACGCAGTATTTT. V and J are TRBV5-1 and TRBJ2-3; TRBD2 aligns across 7 bases. In germline, CDR1 is SGHRS, CDR2 YFSETQ. This CDR3 has 14 residues. The trim removed 4 bases at V and 6 bases at J, leaving 8 bases unmatched.

This clone was counted a few times. The V call is TRBV19, the J call TRBJ2-6; 9 nucleotides match TRBD1. CDR1 is LNHDA and CDR2 is SQIVND in the germline V gene (reference sequence). The CDR3 spans 17 residues. The ends lost 4 bases at V and 2 bases at J; junction bases unmatched: 6. CDR3 loop: CASSTWTGVAGANVLTF. The DNA for the CDR3 is TGTGCCAGTAGTACGTGGACAGGGGTGGCTGGGGCCAACGTCCTGACTTTC. Supplemented by reference TRBV19 and TRBJ2-6, the full variable domain reads DGGITQSPKYLFRKEGQNVTLSCEQNLNHDAMYWYRQDPGQGLRLIYYSQIVNDFQKGDIAEGYSVSREKKESFPLTVTSAQKNPTAFYLCASSTWTGVAGANVLTFGAGSRLTVL.

V and J are TRBV7-3 and TRBJ2-1, with 8 bases matching TRBD1. Germline lookup yields CDR1 SGHTA and CDR2 FQGTGA. The CDR3 is 13 residues long. V was clipped by 5 bases and J by 7 bases; unmatched bases: 4. The CDR3 here is CASSQDRENEQFF. CDR3 bases: TGTGCCAGCAGCCAGGACAGGGAGAATGAGCAGTTCTTC.

This clone was seen a few times. The gene calls are TRBV10-3 and TRBJ2-2, with D maybe TRBD1 (6 bases). The CDR3 is made up of 14 amino acids. Germline V gene data show CDR1 as ENHRY and CDR2 as SYGVKD. V dropped 5 bases and J dropped 1 base, with 8 bases sitting between them. The CDR3: CAISPGQNTGELFF. The DNA of the CDR3 is TGTGCCATCAGTCCGGGACAGAACACCGGGGAGCTGTTTTTT.

The sample holds a few counts of this clone. The chain employs TRBV7-3 and TRBJ2-7; the D gene is possibly TRBD2 (6 bases). The V gene lost 2 bases and the J gene lost 4 bases, with 15 bases spanning the gap. CDR3 length equals 15 residues. The germline CDR1 and CDR2 sequences are SGHTA and FQGTGA. CDR3 in amino acids: CASSLGNAGLYEQYF. In DNA, the CDR3 is TGTGCCAGCAGCTTAGGGAACGCGGGACTTTACGAGCAGTACTTC.

The chain employs TRBV19 and TRBJ2-2; perhaps TRBD1 as D (5 bases). The germline V gene has CDR1 LNHDA and CDR2 SQIVND (reference sequence). Trimming took 4 bases from V and 3 from J, leaving 9 bases between them. The CDR3 consists of 14 residues. As DNA, the CDR3 is TGTGCCAGTAGTAGCCAGGGCGACACCGGGGAGCTGTTTTTT. Its protein product is CASSSQGDTGELFF.

This clone was detected only a few times. The V and J genes are TRBV19 and TRBJ1-2; maybe TRBD1 (5 bases). This CDR3 contains 13 residues. V gave up 5 bases and J gave up 3 bases, with 10 bases separating them. Germline lookup yields CDR1 LNHDA and CDR2 SQIVND (reference sequence). The CDR3 sequence: CASSVSGHYGYTF. The CDR3 DNA sequence: TGTGCCAGTAGTGTTTCAGGGCACTATGGCTACACCTTC. Filled out from reference TRBV19 and TRBJ1-2, the complete variable domain reads DGGITQSPKYLFRKEGQNVTLSCEQNLNHDAMYWYRQDPGQGLRLIYYSQIVNDFQKGDIAEGYSVSREKKESFPLTVTSAQKNPTAFYLCASSVSGHYGYTFGSGTRLTVV.

The rearrangement links TRBV11-3 to TRBJ2-5; D gene ambiguous. This CDR3 comprises 16 residues. CDR1 and CDR2 (germline): SGHNT, YENEEA. V lost 4 bases to trimming and J lost 4 bases, with 19 bases between them. CDR3 protein: CASSSPNVVWRETQYF. CDR3 sequence (DNA): TGTGCCAGCAGCTCCCCCAACGTTGTGTGGAGAGAGACCCAGTACTTC.

DNA for the CDR3: TGTGCCAGCAGCGTGGATCCGGAGAGCTCCTACGAGCAGTACTTC. Translating it yields CASSVDPESSYEQYF. The chain links TRBV9 to TRBJ2-7; the D is unclear. V lost 2 bases, J lost 0 bases, and 12 bases lay in between. The CDR3 consists of 15 residues. CDR1 and CDR2 from the germline V gene are SGDLS and YYNGEE.

This clone was detected only a few times. The chain is built from TRBV30 and TRBJ2-7, with TRBD2 matching over 7 bases. CDR3 length: 14 residues. V gave up 1 base and J gave up 2 bases; unmatched junction bases: 5. Germline CDR1 GTSNPN, CDR2 SVGIG (reference sequence). In DNA form, the CDR3 reads TGTGCCTGGAGTGGATTCGGGACTACCTACGAGCAGTACTTC. This gives the protein CAWSGFGTTYEQYF.

This clone showed up just a few times. The chain couples TRBV6-5 to TRBJ1-3, with a possible D match to TRBD1 (6 bases). Trimming took 4 bases from V and 0 from J, leaving 13 bases between them. The CDR3 is made up of 16 amino acids. Germline loops: CDR1 MNHEY, CDR2 SVGAGI. CDR3 region: CASSSTDRRSGNTIYF. The CDR3 nucleotides read TGTGCCAGCAGTTCCACCGACAGGCGCTCTGGAAACACCATATATTTT.